These 21 T cell receptor beta chains originate from one sample sequenced in a study of T cell repertoires in cytomegalovirus infection. TCRdb independently ran MiXCR on the reads; one entry per CDR3 protein. This sample has 350,000 to 450,000 distinct CDR3 sequences, with about a sixth found just once. Sequencing was performed on PBMCs. The receptors stem from a human donor in good health (CMV status not recorded). Some clones in this sample may be carry-over from other donors' samples.

V and J are TRBV2 and TRBJ2-7; unclear D gene. CDR1 is SNHLY, CDR2 FYNNEI, per germline. The V end lost 0 bases, the J end lost 8 bases, and 20 bases lay between the germline ends. The CDR3 is 16 residues long. The CDR3 region has the DNA TGTGCCAGCAGTGAAGCCGCTTACCAAGGCCCGACGAAGCAGTACTTC. This encodes CASSEAAYQGPTKQYF.

This clonotype was detected a few times. The genes are TRBV28 and TRBJ2-7; D is unclear. Looked up from germline, CDR1 is MDHEN and CDR2 is SYDVKM. The length of the CDR3 is 12 residues. V lost 8 bases and J lost 3, with 11 bases in between. CDR3 residues: CASVSPLYEQYF. The CDR3, as DNA: TGTGCCAGCGTCAGTCCGCTCTACGAGCAGTACTTC.

This chain uses TRBV4-2 with TRBJ1-5; D is ambiguous. Trimming took off 2 bases at V and 0 bases at J, with 8 bases between the two ends. The V gene's germline CDR1 is LGHNA and CDR2 YNFKEQ. The CDR3 runs to 15 residues. In nucleotides, the CDR3 is TGTGCCAGCAGCCAATTCCCCGATAGCAATCAGCCCCAGCATTTT. This gives the protein CASSQFPDSNQPQHF.

The V gene is TRBV19, the J gene TRBJ1-1; D possibly corresponds to TRBD1 (6 bases). The CDR3 sequence is 15 residues long. CDR1 LNHDA and CDR2 SQIVND come from the germline V gene (reference sequence). V gave up 9 bases and J gave up 0 bases, with 17 bases separating them. CDR3 region: CASTDRRILNTEAFF. CDR3 in DNA: TGTGCCAGCACAGACAGGAGGATTTTGAACACTGAAGCTTTCTTT.

The sample holds a few counts of this clonotype. The V and J genes are TRBV19 and TRBJ2-7, with 8 bases identical to TRBD1. The CDR3 totals 16 residues. Germline CDR1 LNHDA, CDR2 SQIVND (reference sequence). Unmatched junction bases numbered 8, after V lost 3 bases and J lost 1 base. Written as DNA, the CDR3 is TGTGCCAGTAGTATCTCAGGGGGCGTAAAGTCCTACGAGCAGTACTTC. Its translation: CASSISGGVKSYEQYF.

The V and J genes are TRBV6-2 or TRBV6-3 and TRBJ1-1, with D possibly being TRBD1 (6 bases). Germline CDR1 MNHEY, CDR2 SVGEGT. The CDR3 is 15 residues long. Trimming took 5 bases from V and 2 from J, leaving 15 bases between them. The CDR3 loop reads CASSIARGLNTEAFF. The CDR3 region has the DNA TGTGCCAGCAGTATTGCAAGGGGGTTAAACACTGAAGCTTTCTTT.

The chain recombines TRBV6-5 with TRBJ2-5; D gene uncertain. The V end lost 0 bases, the J end lost 4 bases, and 12 bases lay between the germline ends. This CDR3 is 15 amino acids long. Germline V gene sequence: CDR1 MNHEY, CDR2 SVGAGI. The CDR3 DNA reads TGTGCCAGCAGTTACTCGAGGAACAAGGGAGAGACCCAGTACTTC. This encodes CASSYSRNKGETQYF.

The chain is built from TRBV7-2 and TRBJ2-5, with D possibly TRBD1 on 6 matching bases. Germline V lookup: CDR1 SGHTA, CDR2 FQGNSA. Trimming removed 3 bases at V and 5 bases at J, with 19 bases between. The CDR3 is 16 amino acids. Here the CDR3 DNA reads TGTGCCAGCAGCTTTACAGGGTCGGGTCCCGGGGAGACCCAGTACTTC. Translation gives CASSFTGSGPGETQYF.

The V gene is TRBV4-3, the J gene TRBJ1-2; 7 bases are a match to TRBD1. The CDR3 is 15 residues long. Germline CDR1 LGHNA, CDR2 YSLEER. Trimming cost V 0 bases and J 6 bases; bases outside gene matches: 7. The DNA of the CDR3 is TGCGCCAGCAGCCAAGATCGCAGGGGGGCGGATGGCTACACCTTC. Its translation is CASSQDRRGADGYTF.

In its sample, this clonotype was seen a few times. This chain joins TRBV5-1 and TRBJ1-6; unclear D gene. Germline loops: CDR1 SGHRS, CDR2 YFSETQ. The V and J ends lost 2 bases and 6 bases respectively, with 12 bases between them. The CDR3 has 15 residues. CDR3: CASSFRSRANSPLHF. In nucleotides, the CDR3 is TGCGCCAGCAGCTTCCGGTCAAGGGCTAATTCACCCCTCCACTTT.

This clonotype occurred many times. This rearrangement joins TRBV7-2 to TRBJ1-5; D is uncertain. The CDR3 has 15 amino acids. Germline V lookup: CDR1 SGHTA, CDR2 FQGNSA. The V gene lost 0 bases and the J gene lost 3 bases, with 9 bases spanning the gap. The CDR3 DNA reads as TGTGCCAGCAGCTTAGCAAGCACGATCAATCAGCCCCAGCATTTT. It encodes CASSLASTINQPQHF. Full variable domain (missing parts from reference TRBV7-2 and TRBJ1-5): GAGVSQSPSNKVTEKGKDVELRCDPISGHTALYWYRQSLGQGLEFLIYFQGNSAPDKSGLPSDRFSAERTGGSVSTLTIQRTQQEDSAVYLCASSLASTINQPQHFGDGTRLSIL.

About this clonotype itself: This may come from a read error, since a much larger clone is one base off. The V and J genes are TRBV7-2 and TRBJ2-7; D might be TRBD2 (5 bases). Between the trimmed V and J ends, which lost 8 bases and 6 bases, there was a span of 11 bases. CDR3 length equals 11 residues. Germline V gene data show CDR1 as SGHTA and CDR2 as FQGNSA. The CDR3 bases are TGTGCCAGCGGCCCCGAGGGCGAGCAGTACTTC. This encodes CASGPEGEQYF.

The genes are TRBV10-3 and TRBJ2-7; no definite D call. There are 13 residues in the CDR3. Germline CDR1 is ENHRY and CDR2 is SYGVKD. V shed 5 bases and J shed 2 bases, with 10 bases lying between them. CDR3 in amino acids: CAISPSFTYEQYF. In DNA form, the CDR3 reads TGTGCCATCAGTCCATCTTTCACCTACGAGCAGTACTTC.

This clonotype was found many times. The chain has TRBV7-9 and TRBJ1-3; 7 bases fit TRBD1. The CDR3 totals 15 residues. The germline gives CDR1 SEHNR, CDR2 FQNEAQ (reference sequence). V gave up 6 bases and J gave up 2 bases; unmatched junction bases: 7. This CDR3 reads CASREGTAPGNTIYF. As DNA, the CDR3 is TGTGCCAGCAGAGAAGGGACAGCGCCTGGAAACACCATATATTTT.

The chain has TRBV19 and TRBJ2-4; 8 nucleotides agree with TRBD2. J was trimmed by 8 bases and V by 6 bases; bases with no gene match: 6. This CDR3 contains 13 residues. Germline lookup yields CDR1 LNHDA and CDR2 SQIVND (reference sequence). CDR3 sequence: CASRPGLVDIQYF. CDR3 nucleotides: TGTGCCAGTAGACCGGGACTAGTTGACATTCAGTACTTC.

This clonotype occurred many times. The rearrangement uses TRBV7-2 and TRBJ1-3, with a possible D match to TRBD1 (5 bases). Trimming pared 6 bases from V and 0 bases from J, leaving 15 bases between. Germline CDR1 reads SGHTA; CDR2 reads FQGNSA. The CDR3 consists of 16 residues. This CDR3 reads CASSSQPGLSGNTIYF. The CDR3 DNA reads as TGTGCCAGCAGTTCGCAGCCGGGGCTCTCTGGAAACACCATATATTTT.

This sequence joins TRBV10-3 and TRBJ1-1, with 7 bases matching TRBD1. CDR3 length: 13 residues. Trimming removed 6 bases from V and 4 bases from J; junction bases left unmatched: 5. Germline V gene data show CDR1 as ENHRY and CDR2 as SYGVKD. The CDR3 DNA follows: TGTGCCATCAGCTGGGACAGATCCACTGAAGCTTTCTTT. Translating gives CAISWDRSTEAFF.

The table lists this clonotype with a few counts. The chain joins TRBV29-1 to TRBJ2-1, with 8 bases aligning to TRBD2. This CDR3 is 12 amino acids long. Germline assignment: CDR1 SQVTM and CDR2 ANQGSEA. After removal of 7 bases from V and 6 bases from J, the junction contained 5 bases not matched to a gene. This CDR3 reads CSGELAANEQFF. CDR3 DNA: TGCAGCGGCGAACTAGCGGCCAATGAGCAGTTCTTC.

This clonotype was counted only a few times. The gene calls are TRBV4-2 and TRBJ2-5, with D maybe TRBD1 (5 bases). The germline V gene encodes CDR1 LGHNA and CDR2 YNFKEQ. This CDR3 region has 15 residues. V was trimmed by 6 bases and J by 1 base, leaving 15 bases between them. The CDR3 nucleotides read TGTGCCAGCAGGGACCCGACAAGGGGCCAAGAGACCCAGTACTTC. Translating gives CASRDPTRGQETQYF.

In this sample, this clonotype turned up many times. This chain connects TRBV7-8 to TRBJ1-6; D is undetermined. The germline CDR1 and CDR2 sequences are SGHVS and FQNEAQ. CDR3 length equals 14 residues. Trimming left V 0 bases short and J 9 bases short, with 9 bases between. CDR3 nucleotides: TGTGCCAGCAGCTTAGCCAGAACTGGTTCACCCCTCCACTTT. Its translation is CASSLARTGSPLHF.

The chain joins TRBV12-3 or TRBV12-4 to TRBJ1-1, with D unresolved. Deletions cut 6 bases from V and 6 bases from J, with 11 bases between. CDR3 size: 12 residues. In DNA, the CDR3 is TGTGCCAGCAGCCTGGTTATGGCTGAAGCTTTCTTT. Protein sequence: CASSLVMAEAFF.